This T cell receptor beta chain was sequenced during a study of cytomegalovirus exposure and HLA in healthy donors. General observations from the study: Segments of the TCR beta V type were, in most cases, productive about 87% or about 30% of the time in an earlier analysis. CMV serostatus stood as the only immune exposure information on hand. Later on, an analysis showed TCR association rates differing by HLA locus, with DRB1 the most and HLA-C the fewest.

This clone was detected ten times or more. Its target is not known. Those who donated were healthy bone marrow donors. The PCR used 60 Vbeta and 13 Jbeta primers. Sequenced by immunoSEQ multiplex PCR; TCRdb stores in-frame clones only, minus some. The sample lists roughly 150,000 clones; around 70% were seen once. From germline, CDR1 is MNHEY and CDR2 SMNVEV (reference sequence). Trimming took 0 bases from V and 5 from J; bases not matched to a gene: 3. The CDR3 sequence is 16 residues long. The sample consisted of PBMCs. This receptor was obtained from a woman aged 55-69 years in good health and CMV-seropositive. The chain carries TRBV27 and TRBJ1-4; 10 bases agree with TRBD1. CDR3 DNA sequence: TGTGCCAGCAGTTTATCAAGGACAGGGGGAAATGAAAAACTGTTTTTT. Translation: CASSLSRTGGNEKLFF.